This T cell receptor (beta chain) came from a study of T cells in Graves' hyperthyroidism and ophthalmopathy. This clonotype was found many times. Germline CDR1 is KGHDR and CDR2 is SFDVKD. The CDR3 length is 13 residues. The V end was cut by 3 bases, the J end by 5 bases, with 9 bases between. RNA transcripts were the template for amplifying TCR beta CDR3 regions. A first-round RT-PCR of the TCR CDR3 used the HTBI primer set. TCRdb passed the multiplex PCR reads through MiXCR, listing each CDR3 protein once. Of about 300,000 distinct CDR3 sequences listed, 16% are singletons. The receptor was derived from a man aged 25-45 years with Graves' hyperthyroidism. Sequencing used blood. The genes are TRBV24-1 and TRBJ2-5, with D unresolved. CDR3 coding DNA: TGTGCCACCAGTGATGAAAGGTTGGAGACCCAGTACTTC. Encoded protein: CATSDERLETQYF.